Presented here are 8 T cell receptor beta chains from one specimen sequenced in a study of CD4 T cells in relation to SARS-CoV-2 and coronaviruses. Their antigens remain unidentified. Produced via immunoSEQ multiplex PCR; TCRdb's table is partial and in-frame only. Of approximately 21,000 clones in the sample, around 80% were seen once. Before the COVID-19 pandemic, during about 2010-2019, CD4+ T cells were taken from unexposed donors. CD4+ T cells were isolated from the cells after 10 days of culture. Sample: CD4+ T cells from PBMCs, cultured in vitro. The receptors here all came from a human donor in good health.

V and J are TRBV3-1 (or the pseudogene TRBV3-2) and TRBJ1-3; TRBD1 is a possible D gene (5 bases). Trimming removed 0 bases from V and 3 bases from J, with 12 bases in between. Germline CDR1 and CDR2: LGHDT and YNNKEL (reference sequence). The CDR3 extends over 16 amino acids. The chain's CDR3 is CASSQERRGYGNTIYF. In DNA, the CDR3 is TGTGCCAGCAGCCAAGAACGAAGGGGCTATGGAAACACCATATATTTT.

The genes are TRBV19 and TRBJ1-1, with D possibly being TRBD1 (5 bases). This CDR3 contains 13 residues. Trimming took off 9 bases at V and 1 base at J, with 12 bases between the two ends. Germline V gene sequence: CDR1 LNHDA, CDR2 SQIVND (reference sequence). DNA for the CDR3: TGTGCCAGCAGCCGGGACTGGAACACTGAAGCTTTCTTT. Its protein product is CASSRDWNTEAFF.

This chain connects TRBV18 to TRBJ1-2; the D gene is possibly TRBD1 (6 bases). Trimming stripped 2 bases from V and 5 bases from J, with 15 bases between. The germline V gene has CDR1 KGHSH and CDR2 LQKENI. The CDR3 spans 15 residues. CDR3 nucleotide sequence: TGTGCCAGCTCACCAGGTTCACAGGGATTATATGGCTACACCTTC. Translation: CASSPGSQGLYGYTF.

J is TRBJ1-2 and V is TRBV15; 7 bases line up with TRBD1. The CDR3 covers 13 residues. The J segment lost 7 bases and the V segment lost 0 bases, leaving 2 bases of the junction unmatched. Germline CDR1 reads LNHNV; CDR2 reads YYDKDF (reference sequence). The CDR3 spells CATSRETGSGYTF. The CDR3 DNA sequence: TGTGCCACCAGCAGAGAGACAGGGAGTGGCTACACCTTC.

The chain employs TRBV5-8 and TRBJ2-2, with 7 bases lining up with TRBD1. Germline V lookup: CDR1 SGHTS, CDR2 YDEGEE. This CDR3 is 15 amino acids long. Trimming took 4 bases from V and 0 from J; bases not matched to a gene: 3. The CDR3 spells CASSPGTANTGELFF. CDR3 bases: TGTGCCAGCAGCCCAGGGACAGCGAACACCGGGGAGCTGTTTTTT.

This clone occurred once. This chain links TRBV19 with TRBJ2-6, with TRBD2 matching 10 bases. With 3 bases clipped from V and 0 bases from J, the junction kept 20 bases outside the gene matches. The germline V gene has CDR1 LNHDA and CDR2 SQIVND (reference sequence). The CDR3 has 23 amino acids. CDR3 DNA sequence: TGTGCCAGTAGTATGAGTGCAGGACTAGCGGAAGGACTAGTCTTCTCTGGGGCCAACGTCCTGACTTTC. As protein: CASSMSAGLAEGLVFSGANVLTF.

The CDR3 bases are TGTGCCAGCTCACCACCGGTCGCGGACGAGCAGTACTTC. It codes for CASSPPVADEQYF. This rearrangement joins TRBV18 to TRBJ2-7; D is ambiguous. The CDR3 is made up of 13 amino acids. Germline V gene data show CDR1 as KGHSH and CDR2 as LQKENI. Trimming cost V 0 bases and J 5 bases, with 8 bases left between them.

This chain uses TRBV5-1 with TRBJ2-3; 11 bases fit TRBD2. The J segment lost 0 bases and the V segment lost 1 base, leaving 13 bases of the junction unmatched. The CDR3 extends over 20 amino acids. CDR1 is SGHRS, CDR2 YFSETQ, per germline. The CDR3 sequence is CASSLFSPGTSGSSTDTQYF. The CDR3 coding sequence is TGCGCCAGCAGCTTGTTCTCCCCTGGGACTAGCGGCTCTAGCACAGATACGCAGTATTTT.